This T cell receptor (beta chain) was captured in a study of T cell responses to AZD1222 COVID-19 vaccine. Study-wide findings and caveats: Baseline testing showed seropositivity in only a handful of AZD1222 recipients.

A word on this clone: Its antigen is unknown.

There are 16 residues in the CDR3. Germline values: CDR1 ENHRY, CDR2 SYGVKD. Trimming removed 2 bases from V and 0 bases from J; junction bases left unmatched: 0. The repertoire was sequenced with immunoSEQ multiplex PCR; TCRdb's copy has only in-frame clones and lacks some. The profile shows tens of thousands of clones, around nine tenths of them singletons. The chain recombines TRBV10-3 with TRBJ1-5, with TRBD1 matching over 11 bases. This clonotype originated in an adult in good health. Sequencing was performed on peripheral blood, taken on day 0 of AZD1222 vaccination. The CDR3 DNA reads as TGTGCCATCAGTGAGGGGACAGGGGGTAGCAATCAGCCCCAGCATTTT. It translates to CAISEGTGGSNQPQHF.